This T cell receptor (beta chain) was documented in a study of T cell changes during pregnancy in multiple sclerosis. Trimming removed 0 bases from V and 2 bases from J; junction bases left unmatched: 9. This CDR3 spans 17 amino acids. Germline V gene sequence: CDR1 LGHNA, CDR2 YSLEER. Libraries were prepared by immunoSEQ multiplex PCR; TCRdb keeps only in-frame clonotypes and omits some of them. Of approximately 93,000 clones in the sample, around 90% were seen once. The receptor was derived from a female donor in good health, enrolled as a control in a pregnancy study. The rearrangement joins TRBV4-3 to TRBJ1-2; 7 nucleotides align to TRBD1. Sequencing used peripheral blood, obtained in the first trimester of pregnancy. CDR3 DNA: TGCGCCAGCAGCCAAGATCAATCAGGGGGATTAAACTATGGCTACACCTTC. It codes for CASSQDQSGGLNYGYTF.